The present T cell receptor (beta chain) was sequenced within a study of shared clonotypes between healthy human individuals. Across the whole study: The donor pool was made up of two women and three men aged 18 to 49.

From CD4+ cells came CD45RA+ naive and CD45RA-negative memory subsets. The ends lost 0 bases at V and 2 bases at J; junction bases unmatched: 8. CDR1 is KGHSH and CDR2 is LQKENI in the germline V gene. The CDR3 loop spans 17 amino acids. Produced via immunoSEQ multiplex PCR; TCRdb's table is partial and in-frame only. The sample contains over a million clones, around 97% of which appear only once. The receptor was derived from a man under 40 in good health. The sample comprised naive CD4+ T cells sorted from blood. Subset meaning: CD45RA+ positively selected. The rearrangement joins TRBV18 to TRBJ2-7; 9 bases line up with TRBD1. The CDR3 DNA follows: TGTGCCAGCTCACCACCTCGGGACAGGGCAACCGCCTACGAGCAGTACTTC. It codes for CASSPPRDRATAYEQYF. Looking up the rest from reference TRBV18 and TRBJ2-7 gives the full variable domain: NAGVMQNPRHLVRRRGQEARLRCSPMKGHSHVYWYRQLPEEGLKFMVYLQKENIIDESGMPKERFSAEFPKEGPSILRIQQVVRGDSAAYFCASSPPRDRATAYEQYFGPGTRLTVT.